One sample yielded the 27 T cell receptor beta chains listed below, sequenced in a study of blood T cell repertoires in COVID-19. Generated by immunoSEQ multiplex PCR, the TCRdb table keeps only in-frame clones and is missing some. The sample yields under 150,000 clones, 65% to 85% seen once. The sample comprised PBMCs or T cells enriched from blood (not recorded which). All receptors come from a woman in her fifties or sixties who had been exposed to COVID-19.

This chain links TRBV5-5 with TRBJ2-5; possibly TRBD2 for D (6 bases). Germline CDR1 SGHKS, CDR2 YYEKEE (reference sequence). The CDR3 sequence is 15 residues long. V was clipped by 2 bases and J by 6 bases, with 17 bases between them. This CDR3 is CASSLEDGGEKTQYF. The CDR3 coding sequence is TGTGCCAGCAGCTTAGAAGACGGGGGTGAGAAGACCCAGTACTTC.

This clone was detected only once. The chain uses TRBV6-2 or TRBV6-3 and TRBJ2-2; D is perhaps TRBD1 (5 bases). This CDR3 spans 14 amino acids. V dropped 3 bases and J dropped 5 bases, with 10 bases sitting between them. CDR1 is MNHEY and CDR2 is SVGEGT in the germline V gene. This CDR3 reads CASSYMTATGELFF. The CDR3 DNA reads TGTGCCAGCAGTTATATGACAGCAACCGGGGAGCTGTTTTTT.

The CDR3 DNA reads TGTGCCAGCAGCTTGGATACGAGGAGCAATCAGCCCCAGCATTTT. It yields the protein CASSLDTRSNQPQHF. V and J are TRBV5-5 and TRBJ1-5; D uncertain. V shed 0 bases and J shed 1 base, with 8 bases lying between them. CDR3 size: 15 residues. Looked up from germline, CDR1 is SGHKS and CDR2 is YYEKEE (reference sequence). The variable domain in full, completed from reference TRBV5-5 and TRBJ1-5, reads DAGVTQSPTHLIKTRGQQVTLRCSPISGHKSVSWYQQVLGQGPQFIFQYYEKEERGRGNFPDRFSARQFPNYSSELNVNALLLGDSALYLCASSLDTRSNQPQHFGDGTRLSIL.

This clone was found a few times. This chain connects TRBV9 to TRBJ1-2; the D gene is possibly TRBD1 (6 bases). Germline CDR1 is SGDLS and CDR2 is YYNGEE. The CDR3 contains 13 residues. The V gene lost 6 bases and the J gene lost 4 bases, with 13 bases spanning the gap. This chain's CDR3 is CASMGALAYGYTF. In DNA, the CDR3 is TGTGCCAGCATGGGGGCTCTAGCCTATGGCTACACCTTC.

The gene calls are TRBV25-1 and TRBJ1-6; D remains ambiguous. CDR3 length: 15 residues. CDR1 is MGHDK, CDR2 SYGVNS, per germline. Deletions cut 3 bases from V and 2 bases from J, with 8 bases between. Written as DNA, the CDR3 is TGTGCCAGCAGTGAGAAGAGAACCTATAATTCACCCCTCCACTTT. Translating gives CASSEKRTYNSPLHF.

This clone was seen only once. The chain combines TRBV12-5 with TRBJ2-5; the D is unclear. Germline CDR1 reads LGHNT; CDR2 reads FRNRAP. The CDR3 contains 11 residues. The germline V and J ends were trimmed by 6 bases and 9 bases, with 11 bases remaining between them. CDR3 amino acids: CASGTQIPQYF. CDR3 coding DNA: TGTGCTAGTGGCACCCAGATCCCCCAGTACTTC.

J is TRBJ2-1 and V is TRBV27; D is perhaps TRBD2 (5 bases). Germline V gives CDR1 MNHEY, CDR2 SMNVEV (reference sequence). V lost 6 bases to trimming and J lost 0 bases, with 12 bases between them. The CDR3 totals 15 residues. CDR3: CASRRTASSYNEQFF. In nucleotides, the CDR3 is TGTGCCAGCAGGAGGACTGCGAGCTCCTACAATGAGCAGTTCTTC.

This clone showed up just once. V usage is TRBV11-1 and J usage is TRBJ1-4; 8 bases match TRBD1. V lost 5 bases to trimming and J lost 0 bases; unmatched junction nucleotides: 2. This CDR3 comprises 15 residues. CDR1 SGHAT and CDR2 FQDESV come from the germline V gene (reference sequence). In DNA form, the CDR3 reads TGTGCCAGCAGCCCACAGGGGGCAACTAATGAAAAACTGTTTTTT. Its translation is CASSPQGATNEKLFF.

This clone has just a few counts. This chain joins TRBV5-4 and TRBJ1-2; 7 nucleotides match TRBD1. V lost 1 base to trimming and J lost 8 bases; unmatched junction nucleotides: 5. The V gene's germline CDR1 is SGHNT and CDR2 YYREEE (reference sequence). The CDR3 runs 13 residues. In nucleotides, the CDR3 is TGTGCCAGCAGCTTGCAGGCAGGGGGAGGCTACACCTTC. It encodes CASSLQAGGGYTF.

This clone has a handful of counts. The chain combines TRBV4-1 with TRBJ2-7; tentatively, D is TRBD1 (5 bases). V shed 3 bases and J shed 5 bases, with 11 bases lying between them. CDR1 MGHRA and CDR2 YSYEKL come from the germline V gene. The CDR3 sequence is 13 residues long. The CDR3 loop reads CASSQGQADEQYF. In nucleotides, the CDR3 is TGCGCCAGCAGCCAGGGGCAGGCTGACGAGCAGTACTTC.

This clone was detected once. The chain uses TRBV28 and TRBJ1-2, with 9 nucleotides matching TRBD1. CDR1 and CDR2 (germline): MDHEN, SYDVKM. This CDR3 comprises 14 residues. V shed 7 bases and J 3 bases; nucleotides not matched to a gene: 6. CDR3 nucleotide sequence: TGTGCCAGCACAGGGACAGGGAAGGACTATGGCTACACCTTC. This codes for CASTGTGKDYGYTF.

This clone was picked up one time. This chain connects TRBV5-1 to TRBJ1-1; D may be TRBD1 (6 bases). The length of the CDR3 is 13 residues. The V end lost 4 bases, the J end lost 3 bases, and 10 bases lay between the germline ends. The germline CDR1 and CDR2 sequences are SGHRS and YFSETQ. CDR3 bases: TGCGCCAGCAGCGAAGGGGGTCACACTGAAGCTTTCTTT. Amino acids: CASSEGGHTEAFF. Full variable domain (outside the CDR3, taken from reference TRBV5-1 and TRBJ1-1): KAGVTQTPRYLIKTRGQQVTLSCSPISGHRSVSWYQQTPGQGLQFLFEYFSETQRNKGNFPGRFSGRQFSNSRSEMNVSTLELGDSALYLCASSEGGHTEAFFGQGTRLTVV.

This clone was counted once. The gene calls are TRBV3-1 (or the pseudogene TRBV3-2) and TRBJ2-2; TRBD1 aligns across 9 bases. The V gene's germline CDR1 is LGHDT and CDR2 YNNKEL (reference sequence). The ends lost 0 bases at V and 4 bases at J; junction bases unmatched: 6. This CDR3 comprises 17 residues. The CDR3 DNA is TGTGCCAGCAGCCAAGATCCCCGGGGACAGGGCACCGGGGAGCTGTTTTTT. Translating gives CASSQDPRGQGTGELFF.

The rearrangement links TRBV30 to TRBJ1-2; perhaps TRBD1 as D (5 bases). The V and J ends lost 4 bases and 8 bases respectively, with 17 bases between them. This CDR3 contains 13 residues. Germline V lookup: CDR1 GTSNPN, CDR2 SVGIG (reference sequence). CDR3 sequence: CAWTRAAIGGYTF. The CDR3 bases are TGTGCCTGGACCAGGGCAGCAATAGGAGGCTACACCTTC.

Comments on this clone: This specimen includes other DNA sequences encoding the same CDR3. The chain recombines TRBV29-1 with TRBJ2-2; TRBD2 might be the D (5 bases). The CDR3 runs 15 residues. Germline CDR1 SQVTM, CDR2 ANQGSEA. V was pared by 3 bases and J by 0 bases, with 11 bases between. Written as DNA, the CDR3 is TGCAGCGTTGACCCTGGAGGCGCGAACACCGGGGAGCTGTTTTTT. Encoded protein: CSVDPGGANTGELFF.

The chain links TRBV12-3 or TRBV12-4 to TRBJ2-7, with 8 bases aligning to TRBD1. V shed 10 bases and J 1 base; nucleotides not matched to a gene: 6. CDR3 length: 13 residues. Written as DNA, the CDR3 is TGTGCCACCGGGACAGGACTTTCCTACGAGCAGTACTTC. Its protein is CATGTGLSYEQYF.

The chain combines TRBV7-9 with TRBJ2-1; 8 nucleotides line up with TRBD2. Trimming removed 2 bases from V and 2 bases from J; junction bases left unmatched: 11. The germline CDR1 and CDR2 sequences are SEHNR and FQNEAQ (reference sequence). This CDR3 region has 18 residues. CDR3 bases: TGTGCCAGCAGCTTAAGTGGTTGGAGCGGGAGTACCTACAATGAGCAGTTCTTC. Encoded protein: CASSLSGWSGSTYNEQFF.

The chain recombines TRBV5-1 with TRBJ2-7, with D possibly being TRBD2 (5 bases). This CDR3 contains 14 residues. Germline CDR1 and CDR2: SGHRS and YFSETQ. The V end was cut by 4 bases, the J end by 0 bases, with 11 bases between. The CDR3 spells CASSRTSGSYEQYF. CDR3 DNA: TGCGCCAGCAGCCGAACGAGCGGCTCCTACGAGCAGTACTTC. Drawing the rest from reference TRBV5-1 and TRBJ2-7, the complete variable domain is KAGVTQTPRYLIKTRGQQVTLSCSPISGHRSVSWYQQTPGQGLQFLFEYFSETQRNKGNFPGRFSGRQFSNSRSEMNVSTLELGDSALYLCASSRTSGSYEQYFGPGTRLTVT.

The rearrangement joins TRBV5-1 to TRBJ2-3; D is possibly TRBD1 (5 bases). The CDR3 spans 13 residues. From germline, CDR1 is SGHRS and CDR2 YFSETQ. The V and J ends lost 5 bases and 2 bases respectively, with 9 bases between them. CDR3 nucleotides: TGCGCCAGCAGAAAGGGGAACACAGATACGCAGTATTTT. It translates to CASRKGNTDTQYF.

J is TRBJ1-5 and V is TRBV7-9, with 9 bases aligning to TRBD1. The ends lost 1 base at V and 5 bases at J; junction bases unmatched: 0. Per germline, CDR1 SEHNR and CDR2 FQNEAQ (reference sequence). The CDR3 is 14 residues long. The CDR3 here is CASSLGQGDQPQHF. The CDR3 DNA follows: TGTGCCAGCAGCTTAGGACAGGGGGATCAGCCCCAGCATTTT.

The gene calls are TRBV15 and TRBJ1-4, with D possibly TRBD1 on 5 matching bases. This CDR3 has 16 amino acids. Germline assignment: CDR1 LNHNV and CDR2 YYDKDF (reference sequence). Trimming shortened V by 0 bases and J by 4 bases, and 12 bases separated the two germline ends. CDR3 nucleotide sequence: TGTGCCACCAGCAGAGATCCTTTCAGGGATAATGAAAAACTGTTTTTT. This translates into CATSRDPFRDNEKLFF. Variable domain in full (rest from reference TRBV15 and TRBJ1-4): DAMVIQNPRYQVTQFGKPVTLSCSQTLNHNVMYWYQQKSSQAPKLLFHYYDKDFNNEADTPDNFQSRRPNTSFCFLDIRSPGLGDTAMYLCATSRDPFRDNEKLFFGSGTQLSVL.

The CDR3 region is CASSESGAPGEKLFF. In DNA form, the CDR3 reads TGTGCCAGCAGTGAATCTGGAGCCCCGGGTGAAAAACTGTTTTTT. This chain uses TRBV25-1 with TRBJ1-4; no reliable D call. Germline CDR1 and CDR2: MGHDK and SYGVNS. The V end lost 1 base, the J end lost 7 bases, and 13 bases lay between the germline ends. The CDR3 runs 15 residues.

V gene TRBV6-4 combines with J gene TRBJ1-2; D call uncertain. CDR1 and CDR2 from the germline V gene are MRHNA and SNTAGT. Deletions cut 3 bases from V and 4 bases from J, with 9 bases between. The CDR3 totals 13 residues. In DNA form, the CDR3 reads TGTGCCAGCAGTGAGGAGGGCGGCTATGGCTACACCTTC. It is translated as CASSEEGGYGYTF.

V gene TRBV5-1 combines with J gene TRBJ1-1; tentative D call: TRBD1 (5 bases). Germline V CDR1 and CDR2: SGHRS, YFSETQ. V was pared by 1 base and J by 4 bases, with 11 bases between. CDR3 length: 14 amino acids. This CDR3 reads CASSLTGTLTEAFF. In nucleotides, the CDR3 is TGCGCCAGCAGCTTGACAGGAACCCTCACTGAAGCTTTCTTT.

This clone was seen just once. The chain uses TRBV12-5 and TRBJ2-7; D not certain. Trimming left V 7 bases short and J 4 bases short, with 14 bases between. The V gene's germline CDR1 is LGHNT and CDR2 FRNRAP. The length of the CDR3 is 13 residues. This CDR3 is CASATERWYEQYF. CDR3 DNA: TGTGCTAGTGCTACTGAACGGTGGTACGAGCAGTACTTC.

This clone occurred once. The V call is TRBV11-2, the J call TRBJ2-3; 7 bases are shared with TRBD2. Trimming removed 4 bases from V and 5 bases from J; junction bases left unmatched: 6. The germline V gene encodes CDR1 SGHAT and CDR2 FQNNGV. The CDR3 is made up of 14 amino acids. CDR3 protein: CASSSRLAKDTQYF. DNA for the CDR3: TGTGCCAGCAGCTCAAGACTAGCAAAAGATACGCAGTATTTT.

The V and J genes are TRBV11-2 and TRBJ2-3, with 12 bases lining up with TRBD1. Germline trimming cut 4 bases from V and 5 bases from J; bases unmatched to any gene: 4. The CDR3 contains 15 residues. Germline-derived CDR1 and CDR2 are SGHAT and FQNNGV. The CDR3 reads CASSSRDRGQDTQYF. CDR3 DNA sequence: TGTGCCAGCAGCTCCCGGGACAGGGGGCAAGATACGCAGTATTTT.